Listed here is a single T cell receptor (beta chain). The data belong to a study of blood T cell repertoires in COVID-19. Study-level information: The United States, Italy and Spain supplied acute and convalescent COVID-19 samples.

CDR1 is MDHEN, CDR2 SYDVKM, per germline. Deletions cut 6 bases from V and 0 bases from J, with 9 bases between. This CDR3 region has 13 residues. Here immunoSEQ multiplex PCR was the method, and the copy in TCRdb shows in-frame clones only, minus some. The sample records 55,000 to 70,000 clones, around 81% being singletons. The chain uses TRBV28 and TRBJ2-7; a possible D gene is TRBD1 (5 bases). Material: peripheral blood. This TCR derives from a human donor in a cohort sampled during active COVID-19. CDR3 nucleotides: TGTGCCAGCAGCAATACAGGCTCCTACGAGCAGTACTTC. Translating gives CASSNTGSYEQYF.